This T cell receptor beta chain was identified during a study of T cell responses to AZD1222 COVID-19 vaccine. Clones were read by immunoSEQ multiplex PCR, and TCRdb kept only the in-frame ones, dropping some. In the table there are over 85,000 clones, roughly 83% of which are singletons. The CDR3 consists of 16 residues. The V end lost 4 bases, the J end lost 5 bases, and 17 bases lay between the germline ends. Germline V gives CDR1 SGHTA, CDR2 FQGNSA. This material consisted of peripheral blood, taken 28 days after the second AZD1222 dose. V and J are TRBV7-2 and TRBJ1-4, with TRBD1 as a possible D gene (5 bases). The receptor was isolated from an adult who received the AZD1222 COVID-19 vaccine. The CDR3 DNA reads TGTGCCAGCAGCTATGGTCCCCCGGGGACGAATGAAAAACTGTTTTTT. It codes for CASSYGPPGTNEKLFF.